This T cell receptor (beta chain) was obtained from a study of early stage breast cancer tumors. Study at large: Of around 16 invasive breast tumors, about a dozen were hormone receptor-positive, HER2-negative.

Produced via immunoSEQ multiplex PCR; TCRdb's table is partial and in-frame only. Counted here are just over 50,000 clones, around 80% occurring once; the ten biggest clones make up roughly 3.4%. Trimming took 4 bases from V and 0 from J; bases not matched to a gene: 2. Germline CDR1 reads MNHEY; CDR2 reads SMNVEV (reference sequence). The length of the CDR3 is 16 residues. The chain has TRBV27 and TRBJ2-2, with TRBD2 identical over 10 bases. The specimen was blood. The origin of this receptor is a person aged 35-55 years with breast cancer. The CDR3 bases are TGTGCCAGCAGTTCTCTAGCGGGAGCGAACACCGGGGAGCTGTTTTTT. Amino acids: CASSSLAGANTGELFF.